The 9 T cell receptor beta chains below all came from one sample that was sequenced in a study of T cell responses to AZD1222 COVID-19 vaccine. Clones were read by immunoSEQ multiplex PCR, and TCRdb kept only the in-frame ones, dropping some. The sample yields 180,000 or so clones, under 95% seen once. Sequencing used peripheral blood, obtained 28 days after the second AZD1222 dose. These receptors were taken from an adult who received the AZD1222 COVID-19 vaccine.

V and J are TRBV30 and TRBJ2-7, with D possibly TRBD1 on 5 matching bases. The CDR3 extends over 14 amino acids. Between the trimmed V and J ends, which lost 0 bases and 2 bases, there was a span of 11 bases. The germline V gene encodes CDR1 GTSNPN and CDR2 SVGIG (reference sequence). The CDR3: CAWSVSRRAYEQYF. The CDR3 nucleotides read TGTGCCTGGAGTGTATCGCGCAGGGCCTACGAGCAGTACTTC.

V is TRBV5-5 and J is TRBJ1-1, with D unresolved. This CDR3 region has 16 residues. V lost 4 bases to trimming and J lost 1 base, with 17 bases between them. Germline V gene lookup returns CDR1 SGHKS and CDR2 YYEKEE (reference sequence). In nucleotides, the CDR3 is TGTGCCAGCAGCCCGGTGGGCGGGGAGCCGAACACTGAAGCTTTCTTT. Translating it yields CASSPVGGEPNTEAFF.

In its sample, this clone was seen once. The chain is built from TRBV6-5 and TRBJ1-2; 8 positions match TRBD1. V lost 6 bases and J lost 3; bases outside the gene matches: 9. Germline V CDR1 and CDR2: MNHEY, SVGAGI. CDR3 size: 15 residues. CDR3 sequence reads: CASSLRDRRHYGYTF. The CDR3 coding sequence is TGTGCCAGCAGCCTCCGGGACAGGAGGCACTATGGCTACACCTTC.

The chain couples TRBV6-5 to TRBJ2-2; 7 bases match TRBD1. Germline CDR1 reads MNHEY; CDR2 reads SVGAGI. Unmatched junction bases numbered 8, after V lost 6 bases and J lost 4 bases. CDR3 length equals 15 residues. DNA of the CDR3: TGTGCCAGCAGGGCCCGAGACAGGGCCACCGGGGAGCTGTTTTTT. Translation: CASRARDRATGELFF.

The V and J genes are TRBV18 and TRBJ2-7; no definite D call. The V end was cut by 3 bases, the J end by 0 bases, with 6 bases between. Per the germline V gene, CDR1 is KGHSH and CDR2 is LQKENI. This CDR3 is 13 amino acids long. For the CDR3, the DNA is TGTGCCAGCTCACCTGCCCCCTCCTACGAGCAGTACTTC. This gives the protein CASSPAPSYEQYF.

The CDR3 here is CASSQGASLSSGFFATNEKLFF. CDR3 coding DNA: TGTGCCAGCAGCCAAGGAGCTTCTCTTAGTAGCGGGTTTTTTGCAACTAATGAAAAACTGTTTTTT. The J gene is TRBJ1-4, the V gene TRBV3-1 (or the pseudogene TRBV3-2); no definite D call. V lost 1 base to trimming and J lost 0 bases, with 27 bases between them. The CDR3 is made up of 22 amino acids. Germline loops: CDR1 LGHDT, CDR2 YNNKEL (reference sequence).

This chain joins TRBV27 and TRBJ1-2, with D possibly being TRBD1 (5 bases). The CDR3 has 16 amino acids. V lost 4 bases, J lost 0 bases, and 15 bases lay in between. Germline CDR1 MNHEY, CDR2 SMNVEV (reference sequence). The chain's CDR3 is CASSSPTGSPNYGYTF. As DNA, the CDR3 is TGTGCCAGCAGTTCTCCTACAGGATCCCCTAACTATGGCTACACCTTC.

The V call is TRBV7-9, the J call TRBJ2-1, with D hard to call. This CDR3 region has 14 residues. V was pared by 3 bases and J by 4 bases, with 10 bases between. Germline assignment: CDR1 SEHNR and CDR2 FQNEAQ (reference sequence). The CDR3, as DNA: TGTGCCAGCAGCTTGATGGCCCCGTACAATGAGCAGTTCTTC. Its translation: CASSLMAPYNEQFF.

The chain is built from TRBV6-5 and TRBJ1-6; D is ambiguous. Looked up from germline, CDR1 is MNHEY and CDR2 is SVGAGI. The CDR3 length is 16 residues. Deletions cut 0 bases from V and 8 bases from J, with 14 bases between. CDR3 in amino acids: CASSYSAAVTYSPLHF. In DNA, the CDR3 is TGTGCCAGCAGTTACTCGGCGGCAGTCACTTATTCACCCCTCCACTTT.